The 24 T cell receptor beta chains below were found in one sample sequenced in a study of T cells in women clearing cervical HPV infection. Only in-frame clones appear in the TCRdb table, and some are missing; sequencing was by immunoSEQ multiplex PCR. The listing contains tens of thousands of clones. The sequencing input was blood buffy coat. The receptors come from a woman aged 18 to 75 with a cervical HPV16 infection that either progressed to CIN3+ or cleared (not recorded which).

In the case of this clone: The CDR3 end falls 3 residues outside the read, so it is completed with the germline J gene. The V and J genes are TRBV7-9 and TRBJ1-1; 7 bases line up with TRBD1. With 5 bases clipped from V and 4 bases from J, the junction kept 7 bases outside the gene matches. CDR3 size: 14 residues. Per the germline V gene, CDR1 is SEHNR and CDR2 is FQNEAQ (reference sequence). The CDR3 reads CASSPTGRRTEAFF. The sequenced CDR3 bases are TGTGCCAGCAGCCCGACAGGGAGACGCACTGAA.

Comments on this clone: The read terminates 3 residues ahead of where the CDR3 ends, so the germline J gene completes it. The chain carries TRBV2 and TRBJ2-2; TRBD1 agrees at 8 bases. The CDR3 is 14 residues long. Germline V gene data show CDR1 as SNHLY and CDR2 as FYNNEI. The part of the CDR3 DNA that was read is TGTGCCAGCAGCGGAGACAGGGGCAGGGAAAAG. Amino acids: CASSGDRGREK. The full-length CDR3 reads as CASSGDRGREKLFF.

A word on this clone: The read halts 3 residues ahead of the CDR3 end, with the missing end drawn from the germline J gene. The J gene is TRBJ1-2, the V gene TRBV6-1, with no clear D. The CDR3 totals 13 residues. V lost 3 bases, J lost 4 bases, and 9 bases lay in between. Germline values: CDR1 MNHNS, CDR2 SASEGT. The CDR3 sequence: CASSDVRVYGYTF. The sequenced part of the CDR3 DNA is TGTGCCAGCAGTGATGTCCGGGTCTATGGC.

Partial CDR3 DNA: TGTGCCAGCAGTGAACCATTAGCGGGAGAAGCGACAGATACG. This translates into CASSEPLAGEATDT. The CDR3 in its entirety is CASSEPLAGEATDTQYF. This chain connects TRBV6-1 to TRBJ2-3; 9 bases match TRBD2. The CDR3 is cut off 3 residues early in the read; its end comes from the germline J gene. The germline V gene encodes CDR1 MNHNS and CDR2 SASEGT. This CDR3 region has 17 residues. After removal of 2 bases from V and 3 bases from J, the junction contained 9 bases not matched to a gene.

Notes on this clone: The read terminates 3 residues ahead of where the CDR3 ends, so the germline J gene completes it. The chain links TRBV19 to TRBJ2-3, with TRBD1 identical over 10 bases. This CDR3 spans 17 amino acids. V lost 5 bases and J lost 6; bases outside the gene matches: 14. Germline V gene lookup returns CDR1 LNHDA and CDR2 SQIVND (reference sequence). CDR3: CASSPRQGANEDDTQYF. CDR3 bases read: TGTGCCAGTAGTCCGAGACAGGGGGCGAACGAGGACGATACG.

For this clone: Read coverage stops 3 residues before the CDR3 terminus; the germline J gene supplies the remainder. The chain couples TRBV20-1 to TRBJ1-2; a possible D gene is TRBD1 (6 bases). V was cut by 4 bases and J by 4 bases, with 16 bases left in between. CDR1 and CDR2 from the germline V gene are DFQATT and SNEGSKA (reference sequence). The CDR3 has 14 residues. The sequenced CDR3 bases are TGCAGTGCTACCCCGAGACAGGTGCCCTATGGC. It encodes CSATPRQVPYG. The whole CDR3 sequence is CSATPRQVPYGYTF.

Worth noting for this clone: The read ends 3 residues early relative to the CDR3; the germline J gene fills the gap. The same CDR3 can be traced to other DNA sequences in this sample. This sequence joins TRBV7-2 and TRBJ2-1, with D possibly TRBD1 on 5 matching bases. Looked up from germline, CDR1 is SGHTA and CDR2 is FQGNSA. V shed 5 bases and J shed 6 bases, with 11 bases lying between them. This CDR3 region has 13 residues. CDR3 residues: CASSLGQGNEQFF. The DNA read from the CDR3 is TGTGCCAGCAGCCTCGGGCAGGGCAATGAG.

Worth noting for this clone: The read ends 3 residues before the CDR3 terminus; that terminus is restored from the germline J gene. The V and J genes are TRBV2 and TRBJ2-7; 12 nucleotides align to TRBD1. There are 16 residues in the CDR3. V was pared by 6 bases and J by 1 base, with 7 bases of the junction left unmatched. The germline gives CDR1 SNHLY, CDR2 FYNNEI. The DNA read from the CDR3 is TGTGCCAGCAGCCGGGACAGGGGGCCTGTTTCCTACGAG. It yields the protein CASSRDRGPVSYE. The full CDR3 protein reads CASSRDRGPVSYEQYF.

Concerning this clone: The sequenced fragment ends 3 residues before the CDR3 boundary, so the rest is inferred from the germline J gene. The V call is TRBV6-2 or TRBV6-3, the J call TRBJ1-2; no reliable D call. Trimming left V 0 bases short and J 4 bases short, with 6 bases between. The CDR3 consists of 13 residues. From germline, CDR1 is MNHEY and CDR2 SVGEGT. The part of the CDR3 DNA that was read is TGTGCCAGCAGTTACTCACGGGTCTATGGC. Its protein product is CASSYSRVYG. In full, the CDR3 reads CASSYSRVYGYTF.

To note about this clone: The DNA ends 3 residues before the CDR3 does, and the rest of the CDR3 is filled in from the germline J gene. The chain employs TRBV20-1 and TRBJ2-2; 12 nucleotides line up with TRBD2. Germline lookup yields CDR1 DFQATT and CDR2 SNEGSKA (reference sequence). V shed 4 bases and J 2 bases; nucleotides not matched to a gene: 8. The CDR3 runs to 17 residues. The part of the CDR3 DNA that was read is TGCAGTGCTATTGCTGCTAGCGGGGGGGCAAACACCGGGGAG. Protein sequence: CSAIAASGGANTGE. The complete CDR3 reads CSAIAASGGANTGELFF.

Worth noting for this clone: The CDR3 end lies 3 residues beyond the end of the read and is filled in from the germline J gene. The chain employs TRBV5-1 and TRBJ1-2; 9 bases match TRBD1. The length of the CDR3 is 17 residues. The junction had 13 bases not matched to a gene; V was cut back by 2 bases and J by 5 bases. Germline loops: CDR1 SGHRS, CDR2 YFSETQ. CDR3 DNA (partial): TGCGCCAGCAGCTTACGCAGCAAACAGGGGGCTGGGTATGGC. Translation: CASSLRSKQGAGYG. The full CDR3 is CASSLRSKQGAGYGYTF.

Turning to this clone: The read falls 3 residues short of the CDR3 end, and the missing part is taken from the germline J gene. The chain employs TRBV2 and TRBJ2-3; TRBD2 matches 8 bases. The length of the CDR3 is 14 residues. Germline V gene sequence: CDR1 SNHLY, CDR2 FYNNEI. Trimming took 4 bases from V and 7 from J; bases not matched to a gene: 7. CDR3 bases read: TGTGCCAGCAGTGGGGGACTAGTTTCACATACG. Its translation: CASSGGLVSHT. The full CDR3 sequence reads CASSGGLVSHTQYF.

As for this clone: The read halts 3 residues ahead of the CDR3 end, with the missing end drawn from the germline J gene. This chain uses TRBV5-1 with TRBJ2-3, with 10 bases that match TRBD1. CDR3 length: 16 amino acids. The germline V gene encodes CDR1 SGHRS and CDR2 YFSETQ. Trimming cost V 0 bases and J 1 base; bases outside gene matches: 2. The CDR3 DNA, read in part, is TGCGCCAGCAGCTTGGGACAGGGGGCTCGCACAGATACG. This sequence encodes CASSLGQGARTDT. The entire CDR3 protein reads CASSLGQGARTDTQYF. The variable domain in full, completed from reference TRBV5-1 and TRBJ2-3, reads KAGVTQTPRYLIKTRGQQVTLSCSPISGHRSVSWYQQTPGQGLQFLFEYFSETQRNKGNFPGRFSGRQFSNSRSEMNVSTLELGDSALYLCASSLGQGARTDTQYFGPGTRLTVL.

Of note for this clone: The read halts 3 residues ahead of the CDR3 end, with the missing end drawn from the germline J gene. The genes are TRBV29-1 and TRBJ2-5; maybe TRBD1 (6 bases). Germline V CDR1 and CDR2: SQVTM, ANQGSEA. The CDR3 loop spans 13 amino acids. Trimming shortened V by 7 bases and J by 5 bases, and 17 bases separated the two germline ends. The CDR3 protein is CSASGTLYETQYF. The part of the CDR3 DNA that was read is TGCAGCGCCTCCGGGACACTCTATGAGACC.

In regard to this clone: The sequence runs out 3 residues before the end of the CDR3; the remainder is reconstructed from the germline J gene. The chain has TRBV7-9 and TRBJ1-4; 8 bases fit TRBD1. CDR1 SEHNR and CDR2 FQNEAQ come from the germline V gene (reference sequence). V lost 4 bases to trimming and J lost 8 bases; unmatched junction nucleotides: 6. The CDR3 contains 14 residues. Here the CDR3 reads CASSSDRGGEKLFF. The sequenced part of the CDR3 DNA is TGTGCCAGCAGCTCCGACAGGGGAGGCGAAAAA.

With regard to this clone: The sequence runs out 3 residues before the end of the CDR3; the remainder is reconstructed from the germline J gene. The chain uses TRBV20-1 and TRBJ2-7; no firm D call. Germline-derived CDR1 and CDR2 are DFQATT and SNEGSKA (reference sequence). V lost 2 bases and J 3 bases, leaving 8 bases between the germline ends. The CDR3 runs to 12 residues. The CDR3 protein is CSARSISYEQYF. The covered CDR3 bases are TGCAGTGCTAGATCGATTAGCTACGAG.

In regard to this clone: The CDR3 end falls 3 residues outside the read, so it is completed with the germline J gene. This chain connects TRBV5-1 to TRBJ2-1, with D tentatively TRBD1 or TRBD2 (5 bases each). The V gene's germline CDR1 is SGHRS and CDR2 YFSETQ. Between the trimmed V and J ends, which lost 3 bases and 3 bases, there was a span of 13 bases. This CDR3 comprises 15 residues. This chain's CDR3 is CASSSGRGLYNEQFF. Incomplete CDR3 DNA: TGCGCCAGCAGCTCAGGGCGAGGGCTCTACAATGAG.

Regarding this clone: The read ends 3 residues shy of where the CDR3 ends; the end is completed using the germline J gene. This chain joins TRBV2 and TRBJ2-5, with D maybe TRBD1 (5 bases). Germline V gene data show CDR1 as SNHLY and CDR2 as FYNNEI. The CDR3 is 14 amino acids. The sequenced CDR3 bases are TGTGCCAGCAGTGTAGAAAGGGGTACAGATACC. Amino acid sequence: CASSVERGTDT. The entire CDR3 protein reads CASSVERGTDTQYF.

CDR3 sequence: CASSTDSSYNSPLHF. The part of the CDR3 DNA that was read is TGTGCCAGTAGTACAGACAGCTCCTATAATTCACCC. V gene TRBV19 combines with J gene TRBJ1-6; TRBD1 is a possible D gene (5 bases). Read sequence stops 3 residues before the CDR3 end, and the germline J gene provides the missing end. The CDR3 length is 15 residues. Trimming removed 4 bases at V and 0 bases at J, with 7 bases between. Germline V gene lookup returns CDR1 LNHDA and CDR2 SQIVND (reference sequence).

To note about this clone: The missing CDR3 end, 3 residues past where the read stops, is filled in from the germline J gene. The J gene is TRBJ1-2, the V gene TRBV7-2, with a weak D call TRBD1 (5 bases). CDR1 is SGHTA, CDR2 FQGNSA, per germline. Trimming removed 5 bases from V and 4 bases from J, with 17 bases in between. The CDR3 sequence is 15 residues long. CDR3 DNA, as far as it was read: TGTGCCAGCAGCACCAGGGTTAATCCGCCCTATGGC. As protein: CASSTRVNPPYG. Given in full, the CDR3 is CASSTRVNPPYGYTF.

Details on this clone: The read halts 3 residues ahead of the CDR3 end, with the missing end drawn from the germline J gene. V gene TRBV19 combines with J gene TRBJ2-4, with TRBD1 matching 7 bases. The length of the CDR3 is 17 residues. Germline assignment: CDR1 LNHDA and CDR2 SQIVND (reference sequence). Incomplete CDR3 DNA: TGTGCCAGTAGTATAGATGTCGCAGGGGGAGCTAACTATGGT. This translates into CASSIDVAGGANYG. The CDR3 reads in full as CASSIDVAGGANYGQYF.

With respect to this clone: The CDR3 end falls 3 residues outside the read, so it is completed with the germline J gene. V gene TRBV30 combines with J gene TRBJ2-1; 10 positions match TRBD2. This CDR3 comprises 15 residues. Germline CDR1 reads GTSNPN; CDR2 reads SVGIG (reference sequence). V lost 7 bases to trimming and J lost 8 bases; unmatched junction nucleotides: 14. CDR3 sequence reads: CASSGGASLYDEQFF. The sequenced part of the CDR3 DNA is TGTGCCTCTAGCGGGGGCGCCTCTTTGTATGATGAG.

With regard to this clone: The CDR3 extends 3 residues past the end of the read, so its final part is completed from the germline J gene. This rearrangement joins TRBV29-1 to TRBJ2-3; 12 bases map to TRBD2. Germline trimming cut 6 bases from V and 0 bases from J; bases unmatched to any gene: 4. Germline V lookup: CDR1 SQVTM, CDR2 ANQGSEA. CDR3 length: 15 amino acids. The part of the CDR3 DNA that was read is TGCAGCGTGGCCGGACTAGCGGGGAGCACAGATACG. This encodes CSVAGLAGSTDT. The full CDR3 reads CSVAGLAGSTDTQYF.

Regarding this clone: Relative to the germline gene, one junction end is altered; a read error may explain this. The CDR3 is cut off 3 residues early in the read; its end comes from the germline J gene. Other DNA variants within this sample encode the same CDR3. The chain has TRBV30 and TRBJ1-3; 7 bases are shared with TRBD1. This CDR3 region has 13 residues. Germline assignment: CDR1 GTSNPN and CDR2 SVGIG (reference sequence). The part of the CDR3 DNA that was read is TGTGCCTGGACGACAGGGCTCGGAAACACT. It codes for CAWTTGLGNT. The whole CDR3 region reads CAWTTGLGNTIYF.